The rows below give T cell receptor beta chains drawn from one sample of a study of T cells in Graves' hyperthyroidism and ophthalmopathy. TCRdb reprocessed the multiplex PCR reads with MiXCR, giving one entry per CDR3 protein. The sample includes 340,000 or so distinct CDR3 sequences, around a sixth of them seen just once. Material: blood. Receptor source: a man aged 25 to 45 with Graves' hyperthyroidism. Each CDR3 is given with its conserved first and last residue. D genes are given only for firm matches. Rows give clone size only sometimes, using once, few, many, or a class for an expanded clone.

D gene	clone size	V gene	J gene	CDR3 protein	CDR3 DNA
-	few	TRBV5-1	TRBJ1-2	CASSLASNYGYTF	TGCGCCAGCAGCTTGGCTTCTAACTATGGCTACACCTTC
-	many	TRBV2	TRBJ1-5	CASRVDQPQHF	TGTGCCAGCAGGGTCGATCAGCCCCAGCATTTT
TRBD1	-	TRBV29-1	TRBJ2-1	CSVLGQEAYNEQFF	TGCAGCGTTCTAGGACAGGAGGCCTACAATGAGCAGTTCTTC
-	many	TRBV7-9	TRBJ2-5	CASSPPGEETQYF	TGTGCCAGCAGCCCCCCGGGGGAAGAGACCCAGTACTTC
-	few	TRBV7-8	TRBJ2-5	CASSIALQDKETQYF	TGTGCCAGCAGCATAGCGTTACAGGACAAAGAGACCCAGTACTTC
-	many	TRBV28	TRBJ1-5	CASSLWGSRSNQPQHF	TGTGCCAGCAGTTTATGGGGCAGTAGGAGCAATCAGCCCCAGCATTTT
-	few	TRBV27	TRBJ2-2	CASRPLSINTGELFF	TGTGCCAGCAGACCATTATCTATCAACACCGGGGAGCTGTTTTTT
-	-	TRBV20-1	TRBJ2-7	CSAPLYEQYF	TGCAGTGCTCCTCTCTACGAGCAGTACTTC
-	many	TRBV19	TRBJ1-4	CASSLRSYHEKLFF	TGTGCCAGTAGTCTAAGGTCCTACCATGAAAAACTGTTTTTT
TRBD2	many	TRBV7-9	TRBJ2-1	CASSPELAGDSYNEQFF	TGTGCCAGCAGCCCCGAATTGGCGGGGGATTCCTACAATGAGCAGTTCTTC
TRBD1	-	TRBV2	TRBJ1-1	CAFSNPGTERRAFF	TGTGCCTTCAGCAACCCAGGGACAGAAAGGCGGGCTTTCTTT
TRBD2	many	TRBV12-5	TRBJ2-3	CASGLASGRARTDTQYF	TGTGCTAGTGGTTTGGCGAGCGGGAGGGCAAGAACAGATACGCAGTATTTT
-	-	TRBV11-2	TRBJ2-2	CASSFAIRSTGELFF	TGTGCCAGCAGCTTTGCAATAAGGTCCACCGGGGAGCTGTTTTTT
TRBD2	-	TRBV7-3	TRBJ2-2	CASSRGLADGELFF	TGTGCCAGCAGCCGGGGACTAGCGGACGGGGAGCTGTTTTTT
-	many	TRBV6-1	TRBJ1-5	CASSTRQDQPQHF	TGTGCCAGCAGTACCCGACAGGATCAGCCCCAGCATTTT
-	-	TRBV18	TRBJ2-2	CASSPTSASTGELFF	TGTGCCAGCTCACCCACCAGCGCCTCCACCGGGGAGCTGTTTTTT
-	many	TRBV28	TRBJ1-5	CASRTGGYQPQHF	TGTGCCAGCAGGACGGGGGGTTATCAGCCCCAGCATTTT
TRBD2	many	TRBV12-3/TRBV12-4	TRBJ2-2	CASTPASGGVGSSGELFF	TGTGCCAGCACCCCGGCGTCGGGGGGGGTAGGAAGTTCCGGGGAGCTGTTTTTT
-	few	TRBV20-1	TRBJ2-5	CSARSWDKQETQYF	TGCAGTGCTAGAAGTTGGGACAAGCAAGAGACCCAGTACTTC
TRBD2	-	TRBV5-4	TRBJ2-5	CASSPSGRARETQYF	TGTGCCAGCAGCCCTAGCGGGAGGGCCCGCGAGACCCAGTACTTC
TRBD1	-	TRBV5-1	TRBJ2-3	CASSLGQGAPSTDTQYF	TGCGCCAGCAGCTTGGGACAGGGGGCCCCTAGCACAGATACGCAGTATTTT
-	-	TRBV29-1	TRBJ2-1	CSVHGPGQREQFF	TGCAGCGTCCACGGACCGGGACAACGTGAGCAGTTCTTC
-	many	TRBV6-1	TRBJ2-7	CASRVGRVGDYEQYF	TGTGCCAGCAGAGTAGGACGGGTGGGCGACTACGAGCAGTACTTC
TRBD1	few	TRBV20-1	TRBJ2-3	CSARLTGSPDTQYF	TGCAGTGCTAGGTTGACAGGGAGCCCAGATACGCAGTATTTT
TRBD1	many	TRBV6-1	TRBJ2-7	CASRGQGGSYEQYF	TGTGCCAGCAGGGGACAGGGTGGATCCTACGAGCAGTACTTC